This T cell receptor (beta chain) originates from a study of blood T cell repertoires in COVID-19. Study overall: The study drew acute and convalescent COVID-19 samples from the United States, Italy and Spain.

Germline CDR1 KGHDR, CDR2 SFDVKD. This CDR3 is built from 16 residues. J lost 3 bases, V lost 4 bases, and 7 bases had no gene match. Per the original data handling: Amplifying reference gene primers gave estimates of nucleated cell counts. Using immunoSEQ multiplex PCR, the repertoire was profiled, and TCRdb retains in-frame clones only, with some absent. That table gives V, J and clone size, and the DNA gave D and trimming. Among around 190,000 clones listed, approximately 84% were seen once. The chain recombines TRBV24-1 with TRBJ2-3, with 9 bases aligning to TRBD1. This receptor was taken from a human donor in a cohort sampled during active COVID-19. Sequences were obtained from peripheral blood. The CDR3, as DNA: TGTGCCACCAGTGACCGTCCCGGGACAGGGACAGATACGCAGTATTTT. The encoded protein is CATSDRPGTGTDTQYF.